The 14 T cell receptor beta chains given below trace back to one sample, sequenced in a study of blood T cell repertoires in COVID-19. TCRdb's table, derived via immunoSEQ multiplex PCR, lists solely in-frame clones and lacks some. This table has 100,000 to 120,000 clones, 81% appearing once. Sequenced input: peripheral blood. The receptors stem from a man aged 50-60 years with acute or convalescent COVID-19.

The chain combines TRBV28 with TRBJ1-2; D perhaps matches TRBD1 (6 bases). Germline loops: CDR1 MDHEN, CDR2 SYDVKM. Trimming left V 3 bases short and J 0 bases short, with 14 bases between. The CDR3 covers 16 residues. CDR3 sequence (DNA): TGTGCCAGCAGTTTGAAGGGGGTGCGAACTAACTATGGCTACACCTTC. It codes for CASSLKGVRTNYGYTF.

The chain employs TRBV7-2 and TRBJ1-2; 12 nucleotides match TRBD1. J gave up 8 bases and V 2 bases, and 6 bases lay outside the gene matches. Per the germline V gene, CDR1 is SGHTA and CDR2 is FQGNSA. This CDR3 has 15 residues. For the CDR3, the DNA is TGTGCCAGCAGCTTACAGGGACAGGGGGCTGAAGGCTACACCTTC. It codes for CASSLQGQGAEGYTF.

The rearrangement uses TRBV6-6 and TRBJ1-3; TRBD1 aligns across 9 bases. This CDR3 region has 15 residues. The V segment lost 4 bases and the J segment 8 bases; nucleotides outside the gene matches: 9. Germline loops: CDR1 MNHNY, CDR2 SVGAGI (reference sequence). DNA of the CDR3: TGTGCCAGCAGTTTCACAGGGGGCGCGAGCCACACCATATATTTT. Amino acids: CASSFTGGASHTIYF.

V is TRBV27 and J is TRBJ1-1; possible D gene TRBD1, 6 bases. Trimming left V 6 bases short and J 4 bases short, with 15 bases between. Looked up from germline, CDR1 is MNHEY and CDR2 is SMNVEV (reference sequence). The CDR3 contains 14 residues. CDR3: CASRGLRGTTEAFF. The CDR3 nucleotides read TGTGCCAGCAGGGGTCTCAGGGGAACCACTGAAGCTTTCTTT.

The V and J genes are TRBV6-1 and TRBJ1-5; TRBD1 is a possible D gene (5 bases). V dropped 3 bases and J dropped 6 bases, with 9 bases sitting between them. Germline CDR1 is MNHNS and CDR2 is SASEGT. CDR3 length equals 13 residues. CDR3 bases: TGTGCCAGCAGTGAGGCGGGACCTCAGCCCCAGCATTTT. Its protein product is CASSEAGPQPQHF.

This clone occurred a few times. Here the CDR3 reads CASRVTGTGNQPQHF. In nucleotides, the CDR3 is TGTGCCAGCAGGGTGACAGGGACGGGCAATCAGCCCCAGCATTTT. This sequence joins TRBV2 and TRBJ1-5, with 7 positions matching TRBD1. CDR1 is SNHLY, CDR2 FYNNEI, per germline. The CDR3 has 15 residues. Unmatched junction bases numbered 7, after V lost 6 bases and J lost 2 bases.

The chain recombines TRBV7-2 with TRBJ1-1; weak D call: TRBD1 (5 bases). This CDR3 is built from 15 residues. Trimming cost V 1 base and J 4 bases, with 13 bases left between them. Germline loops: CDR1 SGHTA, CDR2 FQGNSA. The CDR3 loop reads CASSLEGRAATEAFF. Written as DNA, the CDR3 is TGTGCCAGCAGCTTAGAGGGCAGGGCGGCCACTGAAGCTTTCTTT. Full variable domain (rest looked up from reference TRBV7-2 and TRBJ1-1): GAGVSQSPSNKVTEKGKDVELRCDPISGHTALYWYRQSLGQGLEFLIYFQGNSAPDKSGLPSDRFSAERTGGSVSTLTIQRTQQEDSAVYLCASSLEGRAATEAFFGQGTRLTVV.

This clone has a single count. This chain connects TRBV30 to TRBJ2-3; 10 positions match TRBD2. Germline V lookup: CDR1 GTSNPN, CDR2 SVGIG (reference sequence). Trimming at V came to 0 bases and at J to 1 base, leaving 4 bases not matched to a gene. This CDR3 contains 16 residues. The CDR3 coding sequence is TGTGCCTGGAGTGTAGGCCTAGCGGGGGGCACAGATACGCAGTATTTT. This sequence encodes CAWSVGLAGGTDTQYF. Using reference TRBV30 and TRBJ2-3 for the parts outside the CDR3, the full variable domain is SQTIHQWPATLVQPVGSPLSLECTVEGTSNPNLYWYRQAAGRGLQLLFYSVGIGQISSEVPQNLSASRPQDRQFILSSKKLLLSDSGFYLCAWSVGLAGGTDTQYFGPGTRLTVL.

The rearrangement links TRBV7-7 to TRBJ1-5; 7 bases are shared with TRBD1. J lost 1 base, V lost 5 bases, and 17 bases had no gene match. The CDR3 extends over 19 amino acids. In germline, CDR1 is SSHAT, CDR2 FNYEAQ (reference sequence). The chain's CDR3 is CASSIRQGQCLESNQPQHF. The CDR3 nucleotides are TGTGCCAGCAGCATCCGACAGGGTCAGTGTCTCGAGAGCAATCAGCCCCAGCATTTT.

This rearrangement joins TRBV11-2 to TRBJ1-3, with D possibly matching TRBD1 (6 bases). Germline loops: CDR1 SGHAT, CDR2 FQNNGV. CDR3 length equals 17 residues. With 3 bases removed from V and 3 bases from J, the gap between germline ends came to 18 bases. The CDR3 loop reads CASSLVPPGALGNTIYF. DNA for the CDR3: TGTGCCAGCAGCTTGGTCCCTCCAGGGGCCCTTGGAAACACCATATATTTT.

The chain has TRBV25-1 and TRBJ2-1; no clear D. The V and J ends lost 4 bases and 3 bases respectively, with 10 bases between them. Germline V lookup: CDR1 MGHDK, CDR2 SYGVNS. This CDR3 has 14 amino acids. For the CDR3, the DNA is TGTGCCAGCAGTGTAGCTGGAAGCTACAATGAGCAGTTCTTC. It encodes CASSVAGSYNEQFF.

This clone was counted a few times. The chain joins TRBV3-1 (or the pseudogene TRBV3-2) to TRBJ1-2; D possibly corresponds to TRBD1 (5 bases). V shed 6 bases and J shed 10 bases, with 18 bases lying between them. The CDR3 extends over 13 amino acids. Germline-derived CDR1 and CDR2 are LGHDT and YNNKEL (reference sequence). CDR3 region: CASSQNGPGAYTF. The CDR3 DNA reads as TGTGCCAGCAGTCAAAACGGACCTGGGGCCTACACCTTC.

CDR3 coding DNA: TGCGCCAGCAGCCAAACTAGCGGGGGGGCGCAAGATACGCAGTATTTT. It is translated as CASSQTSGGAQDTQYF. This chain links TRBV4-1 with TRBJ2-3, with TRBD2 identical over 13 bases. The CDR3 has 16 residues. The germline V gene has CDR1 MGHRA and CDR2 YSYEKL. Germline trimming cut 2 bases from V and 5 bases from J; bases unmatched to any gene: 4.

V usage is TRBV6-1 and J usage is TRBJ1-3; no clear D. This CDR3 is 16 amino acids long. Per the germline V gene, CDR1 is MNHNS and CDR2 is SASEGT. Trimming left V 0 bases short and J 0 bases short, with 9 bases between. The CDR3 loop reads CASSEAHAHSGNTIYF. The CDR3 DNA sequence: TGTGCCAGCAGTGAAGCTCACGCACACTCTGGAAACACCATATATTTT.